These T cell receptor beta chains were read from a single sample in a study of Graves' ophthalmopathy and Graves' hyperthyroidism. TCRdb itself ran the multiplex PCR reads through MiXCR, one entry per CDR3 protein. Found here are hundreds of thousands of distinct CDR3 sequences, 45% to 55% of them singletons; the top ten hold less than 50%. Sequenced material: peripheral blood. The receptors come from an adult man with Graves' ophthalmopathy. CDR3s include the opening cysteine and the closing phenylalanine or tryptophan. The order of the fields is CDR3 protein, CDR3 DNA, J gene, clone size, V gene, D gene. The D gene is left open where the match is weak. Not all rows give a size; the values are once, few, many and, for expanded clones, a class.

CATSVTPGIRFHEQYF	TGTGCCACCAGTGTTACGCCCGGCATAAGGTTCCACGAGCAGTACTTC	TRBJ2-7	-	TRBV24-1	-
CATRTSLNTEAFF	TGTGCCACCAGGACATCCCTAAACACTGAAGCTTTCTTT	TRBJ1-1	-	TRBV24-1	-
CASSERGTNEKLFF	TGTGCCAGCAGTGAACGGGGAACTAATGAAAAACTGTTTTTT	TRBJ1-4	many	TRBV2	-
CASSFRAGYEQYF	TGTGCCAGCAGTTTTAGAGCAGGATACGAGCAGTACTTC	TRBJ2-7	-	TRBV12-3/TRBV12-4	-
CATLREGISNQPQHF	TGTGCCACCCTGCGGGAAGGTATAAGCAATCAGCCCCAGCATTTT	TRBJ1-5	few	TRBV6-2/TRBV6-3	-
CASSEIVGNQETQYF	TGTGCCAGCAGTGAAATTGTCGGGAACCAAGAGACCCAGTACTTC	TRBJ2-5	few	TRBV2	-
CASSPRDIHYEQYF	TGTGCCAGCAGCCCGAGGGACATCCACTACGAGCAGTACTTC	TRBJ2-7	-	TRBV7-8	-
CSARLSGRLYEQYF	TGCAGTGCTAGACTGTCGGGACGGCTCTACGAGCAGTACTTC	TRBJ2-7	-	TRBV20-1	-
CATSLGWGQPQHF	TGTGCCACCAGTTTGGGGTGGGGGCAGCCCCAGCATTTT	TRBJ1-5	few	TRBV24-1	-
CASSPTPGTSGYEQYF	TGCGCCAGCAGCCCCACCCCGGGGACTAGCGGCTACGAGCAGTACTTC	TRBJ2-7	-	TRBV9	TRBD2
CASSLGQGSQETQYF	TGCGCCAGCAGCTTGGGACAGGGGAGCCAAGAGACCCAGTACTTC	TRBJ2-5	-	TRBV5-1	TRBD1
CASSGGRYSGNTIYF	TGTGCCAGCAGCGGGGGACGGTACTCTGGAAACACCATATATTTT	TRBJ1-3	-	TRBV7-9	-
CASMEETQYF	TGTGCCAGCATGGAAGAGACCCAGTACTTC	TRBJ2-5	many	TRBV25-1	-